Listed here are 11 T cell receptor beta chains from one sample, sequenced in a study of shared clonotypes between healthy human individuals. Assay used: immunoSEQ multiplex PCR; TCRdb lists only in-frame clones, some missing. The repertoire holds 650,000 to 800,000 clones, with approximately 77% as singletons. The specimen sequenced was memory CD4+ T cells sorted from blood. Noted subset: CD45RA-negative fraction. The source of these receptors is a woman in her 30s in good health.

The chain recombines TRBV19 with TRBJ1-2, with D uncertain. The V end lost 5 bases, the J end lost 0 bases, and 13 bases lay between the germline ends. This CDR3 is 15 amino acids long. Germline-derived CDR1 and CDR2 are LNHDA and SQIVND (reference sequence). The CDR3 DNA is TGTGCCAGTAGTCTAACGACCAGTACTAACTATGGCTACACCTTC. Its protein is CASSLTTSTNYGYTF.

This sequence joins TRBV11-2 and TRBJ2-7; 9 bases are shared with TRBD2. The CDR3 spans 16 residues. V was pared by 4 bases and J by 7 bases, with 14 bases of the junction left unmatched. Germline CDR1 is SGHAT and CDR2 is FQNNGV. This chain's CDR3 is CASSSAGREGAWEQYF. CDR3 in DNA: TGTGCCAGCAGCTCCGCCGGGCGGGAGGGGGCGTGGGAGCAGTACTTC.

A note on this clone: Within the sample, other DNA sequences also encode this same CDR3. This chain connects TRBV28 to TRBJ1-4; D perhaps matches TRBD1 (6 bases). The germline gives CDR1 MDHEN, CDR2 SYDVKM. V lost 5 bases to trimming and J lost 0 bases, with 13 bases between them. CDR3 length: 16 residues. The CDR3 DNA follows: TGTGCCAGCAGTGGGGGGGCAGGCGCAACTAATGAAAAACTGTTTTTT. This encodes CASSGGAGATNEKLFF. Full variable domain (missing parts from reference TRBV28 and TRBJ1-4): DVKVTQSSRYLVKRTGEKVFLECVQDMDHENMFWYRQDPGLGLRLIYFSYDVKMKEKGDIPEGYSVSREKKERFSLILESASTNQTSMYLCASSGGAGATNEKLFFGSGTQLSVL.

Remarks on this clone: Other DNA sequences within the sample encode an identical CDR3. The chain joins TRBV6-1 to TRBJ1-1; TRBD1 might be the D (5 bases). The CDR3 runs 14 residues. The V end lost 4 bases, the J end lost 3 bases, and 12 bases lay between the germline ends. Germline V gene sequence: CDR1 MNHNS, CDR2 SASEGT. CDR3 DNA sequence: TGTGCCAGCAGTGCTAGGGGAGGGTACACTGAAGCTTTCTTT. Its protein product is CASSARGGYTEAFF.

This chain links TRBV18 with TRBJ2-1; TRBD1 agrees at 9 bases. CDR1 is KGHSH and CDR2 is LQKENI in the germline V gene. CDR3 size: 13 residues. With 3 bases clipped from V and 10 bases from J, the junction kept 4 bases outside the gene matches. CDR3 DNA sequence: TGTGCCAGCTCACCGGGACAGGGTGAAGAGCAGTTCTTC. Protein: CASSPGQGEEQFF.

The chain has TRBV6-4 and TRBJ2-7; D gene uncertain. Per the germline V gene, CDR1 is MRHNA and CDR2 is SNTAGT. Trimming removed 3 bases at V and 2 bases at J, with 14 bases between. CDR3 length: 15 amino acids. CDR3 sequence reads: CASSEVPRGPYEQYF. The CDR3 nucleotides read TGTGCCAGCAGTGAGGTGCCCCGAGGACCCTACGAGCAGTACTTC.

This chain uses TRBV28 with TRBJ2-7; 8 bases map to TRBD2. This CDR3 is 14 amino acids long. With V trimmed by 7 bases and J by 4 bases, 9 bases remained unmatched. The germline V gene has CDR1 MDHEN and CDR2 SYDVKM. The CDR3 sequence: CASKPTSGIYEQYF. The CDR3 bases are TGTGCCAGCAAACCCACTAGCGGAATTTACGAGCAGTACTTC.

The CDR3 region has the DNA TGCGCCAGCAGCTGGGGCGGTAGAGCAGATACGCAGTATTTT. Protein: CASSWGGRADTQYF. The chain links TRBV5-1 to TRBJ2-3, with D perhaps TRBD1 (5 bases). The germline gives CDR1 SGHRS, CDR2 YFSETQ. The CDR3 spans 14 residues. The V end was cut by 3 bases, the J end by 4 bases, with 12 bases between.

V gene TRBV2 combines with J gene TRBJ2-2; D is unresolved. The CDR3 extends over 16 amino acids. CDR1 is SNHLY, CDR2 FYNNEI, per germline. V gave up 4 bases and J gave up 1 base, with 13 bases separating them. CDR3 DNA: TGTGCCAGCAGTGTACAAGGGCCATGGAACACCGGGGAGCTGTTTTTT. Protein product: CASSVQGPWNTGELFF.

This chain uses TRBV15 with TRBJ1-1, with a possible D match to TRBD1 (5 bases). V lost 1 base and J 11 bases, leaving 14 bases between the germline ends. This CDR3 is 13 amino acids long. In germline, CDR1 is LNHNV, CDR2 YYDKDF (reference sequence). As DNA, the CDR3 is TGTGCCACCAGCAGAGGGCAGGGTCGGTCGGCTTTCTTT. Residues: CATSRGQGRSAFF.

The CDR3 coding sequence is TGTGCCAGCTCACAATCTACAGGGGTGAACACTGAAGCTTTCTTT. Translating gives CASSQSTGVNTEAFF. This chain links TRBV18 with TRBJ1-1, with TRBD1 identical over 7 bases. V dropped 4 bases and J dropped 0; count of bases not matched to a gene: 5. Germline assignment: CDR1 KGHSH and CDR2 LQKENI. The CDR3 contains 15 residues.